This entry features one TCR beta chain sequence. The data belong to a study of blood T cell repertoires in COVID-19. Across the study: Some COVID-19 samples were acute and others convalescent; all came from the United States, Italy and Spain. PBMCs, B-cell-depleted T cells, or T cells provided the cDNA or gDNA that made up the material.

With V trimmed by 6 bases and J by 7 bases, 6 bases remained unmatched. This CDR3 region has 15 residues. The germline CDR1 and CDR2 sequences are MNHEY and SVGAGI. Sequenced by immunoSEQ multiplex PCR; TCRdb stores in-frame clones only, minus some. The table shows some 52,000 clones, with about 85% occurring only once. The sample was peripheral blood. This receptor was identified in a man aged 45-60 years with acute or convalescent COVID-19. The rearrangement joins TRBV6-5 to TRBJ2-1, with 13 bases identical to TRBD2. The CDR3 sequence: CASSRTSGSRNEQFF. The CDR3, as DNA: TGTGCCAGCAGCCGGACTAGCGGGAGTAGAAATGAGCAGTTCTTC.